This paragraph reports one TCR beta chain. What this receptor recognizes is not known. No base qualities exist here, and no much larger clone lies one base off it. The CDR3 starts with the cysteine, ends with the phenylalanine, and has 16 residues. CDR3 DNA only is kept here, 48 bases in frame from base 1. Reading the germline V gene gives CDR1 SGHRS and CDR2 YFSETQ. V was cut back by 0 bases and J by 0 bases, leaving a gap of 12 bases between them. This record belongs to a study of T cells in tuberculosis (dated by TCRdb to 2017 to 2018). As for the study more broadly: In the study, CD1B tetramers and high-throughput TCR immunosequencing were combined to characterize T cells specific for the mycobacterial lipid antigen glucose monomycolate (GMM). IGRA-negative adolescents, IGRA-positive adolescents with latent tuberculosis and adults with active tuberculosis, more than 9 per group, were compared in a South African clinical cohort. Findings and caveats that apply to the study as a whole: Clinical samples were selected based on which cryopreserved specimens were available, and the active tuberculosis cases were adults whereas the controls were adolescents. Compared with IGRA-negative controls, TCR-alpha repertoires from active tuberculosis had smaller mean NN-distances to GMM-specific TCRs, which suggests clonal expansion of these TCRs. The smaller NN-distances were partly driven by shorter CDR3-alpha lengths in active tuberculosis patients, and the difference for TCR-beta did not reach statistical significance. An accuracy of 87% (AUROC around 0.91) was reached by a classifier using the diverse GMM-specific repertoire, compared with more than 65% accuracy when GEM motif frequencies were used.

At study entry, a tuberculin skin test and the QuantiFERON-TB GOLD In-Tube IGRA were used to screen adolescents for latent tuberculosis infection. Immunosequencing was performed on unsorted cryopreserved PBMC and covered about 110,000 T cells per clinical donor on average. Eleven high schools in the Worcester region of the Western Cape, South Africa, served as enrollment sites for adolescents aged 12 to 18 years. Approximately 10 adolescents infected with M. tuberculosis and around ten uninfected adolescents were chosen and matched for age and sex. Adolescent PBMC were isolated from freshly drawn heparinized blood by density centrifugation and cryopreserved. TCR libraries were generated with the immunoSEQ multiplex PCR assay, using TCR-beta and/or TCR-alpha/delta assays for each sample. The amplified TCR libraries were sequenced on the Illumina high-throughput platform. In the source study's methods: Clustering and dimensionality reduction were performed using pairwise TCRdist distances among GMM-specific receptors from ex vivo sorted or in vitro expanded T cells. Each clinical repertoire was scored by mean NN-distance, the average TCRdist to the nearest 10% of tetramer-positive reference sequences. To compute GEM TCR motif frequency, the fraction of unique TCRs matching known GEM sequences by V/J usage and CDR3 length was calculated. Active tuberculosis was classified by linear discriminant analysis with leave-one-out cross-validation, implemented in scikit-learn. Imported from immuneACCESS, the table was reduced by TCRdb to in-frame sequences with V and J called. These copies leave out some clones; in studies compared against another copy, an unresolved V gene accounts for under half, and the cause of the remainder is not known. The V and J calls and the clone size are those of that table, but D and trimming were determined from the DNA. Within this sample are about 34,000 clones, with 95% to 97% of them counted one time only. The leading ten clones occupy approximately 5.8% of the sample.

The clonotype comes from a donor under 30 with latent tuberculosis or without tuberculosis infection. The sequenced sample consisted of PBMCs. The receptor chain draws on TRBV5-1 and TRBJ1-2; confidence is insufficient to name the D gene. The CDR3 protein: CASSLGPGSSNYGYTF. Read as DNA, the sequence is TGCGCCAGCAGCTTGGGCCCGGGGAGCTCTAACTATGGCTACACCTTC.